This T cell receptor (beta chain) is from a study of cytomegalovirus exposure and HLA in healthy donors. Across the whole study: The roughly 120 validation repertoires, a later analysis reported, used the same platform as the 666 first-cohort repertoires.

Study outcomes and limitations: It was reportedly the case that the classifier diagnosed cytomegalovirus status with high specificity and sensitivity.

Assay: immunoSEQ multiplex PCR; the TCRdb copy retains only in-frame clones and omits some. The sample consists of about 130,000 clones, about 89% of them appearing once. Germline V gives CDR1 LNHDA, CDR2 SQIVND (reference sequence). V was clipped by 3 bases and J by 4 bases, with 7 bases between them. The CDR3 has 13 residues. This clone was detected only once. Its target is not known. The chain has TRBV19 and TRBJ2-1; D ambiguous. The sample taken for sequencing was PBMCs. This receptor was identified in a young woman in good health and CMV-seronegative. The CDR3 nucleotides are TGTGCCAGTAGTATTTTCGGTTACAATGAGCAGTTCTTC. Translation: CASSIFGYNEQFF.